These 29 T cell receptor beta chains share one sample of origin, sequenced in a study of OX40 agonist ivuxolimab in advanced cancers. The repertoire was sequenced with immunoSEQ multiplex PCR; TCRdb's copy has only in-frame clones and lacks some. The table has about 61,000 clones, approximately 86% seen once. This specimen consisted of CD4+ or CD8+ T cells sorted from blood, obtained in a trial of the OX40 agonist ivuxolimab. The receptors originated from an adult with an advanced solid tumor such as melanoma, head and neck, liver or kidney cancer.

On this clone itself: At one end, the junction sequence differs from germline, possibly due to a read error. This sequence joins TRBV7-8 and TRBJ1-2; 8 nucleotides align to TRBD1. Germline values: CDR1 SGHVS, CDR2 FQNEAQ. The CDR3 sequence is 15 residues long. This CDR3 is CASSRPGQENYGYAF. The CDR3, as DNA: TGTGCCAGCAGCAGGCCGGGACAGGAGAACTATGGCTACGCCTTC.

The chain uses TRBV2 and TRBJ1-5, with D maybe TRBD1 (6 bases). CDR3 length: 15 amino acids. Trimming took 7 bases from V and 7 from J, leaving 20 bases between them. Germline V gene lookup returns CDR1 SNHLY and CDR2 FYNNEI. CDR3 nucleotide sequence: TGTGCCAGCACCTTATTCGGCAGGGGTAACCAGCCCCAGCATTTT. This gives the protein CASTLFGRGNQPQHF.

The chain uses TRBV6-5 and TRBJ2-1; tentative D call: TRBD1 (5 bases). The length of the CDR3 is 14 residues. Trimming pared 6 bases from V and 1 base from J, leaving 10 bases between. Germline CDR1 MNHEY, CDR2 SVGAGI. As DNA, the CDR3 is TGTGCCAGCAGAGTACAGGTATCCTACAATGAGCAGTTCTTC. This codes for CASRVQVSYNEQFF.

The chain links TRBV7-9 to TRBJ1-4; 8 bases are a match to TRBD1. Germline V gives CDR1 SEHNR, CDR2 FQNEAQ (reference sequence). V gave up 7 bases and J gave up 4 bases; unmatched junction bases: 5. The CDR3 has 14 amino acids. The CDR3 loop reads CASTRDRINEKLFF. Here the CDR3 DNA reads TGTGCCAGCACCCGGGACAGGATTAATGAAAAACTGTTTTTT.

This clone was counted between two and nine times. CDR3 residues: CASSFSPRTLEEEEQYF. CDR3 bases: TGTGCCAGCAGCTTTTCCCCCCGGACATTGGAGGAGGAAGAGCAGTACTTC. V usage is TRBV7-9 and J usage is TRBJ2-7; D may match TRBD1 or TRBD2 (5 bases each). V lost 3 bases, J lost 7 bases, and 25 bases lay in between. Germline V gene lookup returns CDR1 SEHNR and CDR2 FQNEAQ (reference sequence). The CDR3 length is 17 residues.

This clone has only one observation. This same CDR3 is encoded by further DNA sequences in the sample. The rearrangement links TRBV6-5 to TRBJ2-3; TRBD2 matches at 9 bases. J was trimmed by 4 bases and V by 2 bases; bases with no gene match: 4. Germline CDR1 reads MNHEY; CDR2 reads SVGAGI. This CDR3 comprises 15 residues. For the CDR3, the DNA is TGTGCCAGCAGTTACGGGACTAGCCGGGCAGATACGCAGTATTTT. It codes for CASSYGTSRADTQYF.

The chain joins TRBV11-2 to TRBJ1-1; 8 bases are shared with TRBD1. With 5 bases clipped from V and 6 bases from J, the junction kept 8 bases outside the gene matches. Germline V CDR1 and CDR2: SGHAT, FQNNGV. This CDR3 has 14 amino acids. The CDR3 spells CASSPLSQGAEAFF. Written as DNA, the CDR3 is TGTGCCAGCAGCCCCCTTTCACAGGGGGCTGAAGCTTTCTTT.

This clone appeared a few times. Its ends do not fully match the called genes, so a read error is possible. This chain connects TRBV7-7 to TRBJ2-2; D may be TRBD1 (7 bases). CDR3 size: 15 residues. CDR1 and CDR2 from the germline V gene are SSHAT and FNYEAQ (reference sequence). CDR3 bases: TGTGCTAGCAGCCCCAGGGGGGCCGGCACCGGGGAGCTGTTTTTT. It encodes CASSPRGAGTGELFF.

With respect to this clone: A read error may produce the germline difference seen at one junction end. V and J are TRBV30 and TRBJ1-2, with TRBD1 matching over 11 bases. The germline CDR1 and CDR2 sequences are GTSNPN and SVGIG (reference sequence). CDR3 length equals 15 residues. The CDR3 is CAWRPHTGTGGPDAF. The CDR3, as DNA: TGTGCCTGGAGGCCTCACACCGGGACAGGGGGGCCGGATGCCTTC.

J is TRBJ1-1 and V is TRBV20-1; 8 bases line up with TRBD1. Germline CDR1 and CDR2: DFQATT and SNEGSKA (reference sequence). V was clipped by 1 base and J by 8 bases; unmatched bases: 0. The CDR3 consists of 11 residues. The CDR3 here is CSARGDREAFF. The CDR3 DNA sequence: TGCAGTGCTAGAGGGGACAGGGAAGCTTTCTTT.

This chain joins TRBV18 and TRBJ2-1; 10 positions agree with TRBD1. Losses at the gene ends were 2 bases for V and 6 bases for J; bases not matched to a gene: 4. This CDR3 is built from 15 residues. The V gene's germline CDR1 is KGHSH and CDR2 LQKENI. In DNA, the CDR3 is TGTGCCAGCTCACCAGTGACAGGGGGCCGCAATGAGCAGTTCTTC. As protein: CASSPVTGGRNEQFF.

V is TRBV6-5 and J is TRBJ1-4; TRBD1 might be the D (5 bases). V gave up 6 bases and J gave up 5 bases, with 16 bases separating them. The CDR3 has 15 amino acids. Germline lookup yields CDR1 MNHEY and CDR2 SVGAGI. DNA of the CDR3: TGTGCCAGCAGGCCCGACAGACCAGGCAATGAAAAACTGTTTTTT. It encodes CASRPDRPGNEKLFF.

This chain links TRBV7-9 with TRBJ2-3; the match to TRBD1 covers 11 bases. Germline V gene lookup returns CDR1 SEHNR and CDR2 FQNEAQ (reference sequence). Losses at the gene ends were 6 bases for V and 3 bases for J; bases not matched to a gene: 5. The CDR3 spans 15 residues. Written as DNA, the CDR3 is TGTGCCAGCAGTTCGGACAGGGGGCGAACAGATACGCAGTATTTT. It translates to CASSSDRGRTDTQYF. The complete variable domain, with remaining parts taken from reference TRBV7-9 and TRBJ2-3, reads DTGVSQNPRHKITKRGQNVTFRCDPISEHNRLYWYRQTLGQGPEFLTYFQNEAQLEKSRLLSDRFSAERPKGSFSTLEIQRTEQGDSAMYLCASSSDRGRTDTQYFGPGTRLTVL.

This sequence joins TRBV7-2 and TRBJ1-1; TRBD1 agrees at 12 bases. There are 16 residues in the CDR3. The germline V gene has CDR1 SGHTA and CDR2 FQGNSA. The V and J ends lost 3 bases and 4 bases, in that order; junction bases with no gene match: 6. The CDR3 nucleotides read TGTGCCAGCAGCTTCGGGGACAGGGGGCAAACCACTGAAGCTTTCTTT. Amino acid sequence: CASSFGDRGQTTEAFF.

The J gene is TRBJ1-1, the V gene TRBV5-4; D possibly corresponds to TRBD1 (5 bases). The CDR3 is made up of 14 amino acids. Deletions cut 3 bases from V and 4 bases from J, with 13 bases between. CDR1 is SGHNT, CDR2 YYREEE, per germline (reference sequence). The CDR3 is CASSSAGGGTEAFF. The CDR3 bases are TGTGCCAGCAGCTCCGCCGGGGGGGGCACTGAAGCTTTCTTT. The full variable domain, completed using reference TRBV5-4 and TRBJ1-1, is ETGVTQSPTHLIKTRGQQVTLRCSSQSGHNTVSWYQQALGQGPQFIFQYYREEENGRGNFPPRFSGLQFPNYSSELNVNALELDDSALYLCASSSAGGGTEAFFGQGTRLTVV.

V and J are TRBV18 and TRBJ2-1, with TRBD2 as a possible D gene (6 bases). The V gene lost 3 bases and the J gene lost 4 bases, with 16 bases spanning the gap. Germline V gene sequence: CDR1 KGHSH, CDR2 LQKENI. CDR3 length: 16 residues. The CDR3 DNA follows: TGTGCCAGCTCACCCCCCTCGGGACTTCTTTACAATGAGCAGTTCTTC. This encodes CASSPPSGLLYNEQFF.

This chain links TRBV2 with TRBJ1-4, with a weak D call TRBD1 (6 bases). CDR1 and CDR2 from the germline V gene are SNHLY and FYNNEI. The CDR3 consists of 15 residues. Trimming removed 4 bases from V and 3 bases from J, with 12 bases in between. In DNA, the CDR3 is TGTGCCAGCAGTGTCATAGGGGGATCTAATGAAAAACTGTTTTTT. This encodes CASSVIGGSNEKLFF.

This chain links TRBV7-6 with TRBJ2-5; D unclear. The CDR3 has 15 residues. The V end lost 0 bases, the J end lost 5 bases, and 13 bases lay between the germline ends. Germline lookup yields CDR1 SGHVS and CDR2 FNYEAQ. Here the CDR3 DNA reads TGTGCCAGCAGCTTAGCGGGCGAGGTAGCCGAGACCCAGTACTTC. Translating it yields CASSLAGEVAETQYF.

The genes are TRBV7-8 and TRBJ2-2; no reliable D call. CDR3 length: 13 amino acids. Germline CDR1 and CDR2: SGHVS and FQNEAQ. The V end was cut by 5 bases, the J end by 6 bases, with 10 bases between. Written as DNA, the CDR3 is TGTGCCAGCAGCGCTAGGGTTCCCGGGGAGCTGTTTTTT. Its translation: CASSARVPGELFF.

This clone was seen only once. Other DNA sequences in the same sample also yield this CDR3. The J gene is TRBJ2-7, the V gene TRBV5-1; D unresolved. Germline values: CDR1 SGHRS, CDR2 YFSETQ. The ends were cut back, 0 bases at V and 4 bases at J, with 5 bases in the middle. The CDR3 contains 12 residues. Here the CDR3 DNA reads TGCGCCAGCAGCTTGGACGATTACGAGCAGTACTTC. Translating gives CASSLDDYEQYF.

As DNA, the CDR3 is TGTGCCAGCAGCCTGTCAGGGACTAGAGGCTACGAGCAGTACTTC. This gives the protein CASSLSGTRGYEQYF. The chain recombines TRBV7-2 with TRBJ2-7; 8 nucleotides line up with TRBD2. The CDR3 has 15 amino acids. Trimming at V came to 5 bases and at J to 3 bases, leaving 9 bases not matched to a gene. The V gene's germline CDR1 is SGHTA and CDR2 FQGNSA.

J is TRBJ2-3 and V is TRBV6-1; D possibly corresponds to TRBD2 (6 bases). The V gene lost 8 bases and the J gene lost 3 bases, with 15 bases spanning the gap. This CDR3 has 14 amino acids. Germline CDR1 and CDR2: MNHNS and SASEGT. The CDR3 coding sequence is TGTGCCAGCCTCGCGGGACTCTTGACAGATACGCAGTATTTT. Translated, it gives CASLAGLLTDTQYF.

V and J are TRBV9 and TRBJ1-5; TRBD1 matches at 8 bases. Losses at the gene ends were 3 bases for V and 7 bases for J; bases not matched to a gene: 12. Germline CDR1 and CDR2: SGDLS and YYNGEE. CDR3 length equals 16 residues. DNA of the CDR3: TGTGCCAGCAGCGAAACTCGGACAGGGAAACGGCAGCCCCAGCATTTT. Its protein product is CASSETRTGKRQPQHF.

This chain links TRBV5-1 with TRBJ1-4; no firm D call. V lost 1 base and J lost 4, with 11 bases in between. The CDR3 is 15 residues long. Germline V gives CDR1 SGHRS, CDR2 YFSETQ. The CDR3 DNA reads TGCGCCAGCAGCTTGACTCCAGGAAATAATGAAAAACTGTTTTTT. This gives the protein CASSLTPGNNEKLFF.

This clone was counted only a few times. The chain employs TRBV7-7 and TRBJ2-5; TRBD2 agrees at 7 bases. V shed 1 base and J 5 bases; nucleotides not matched to a gene: 13. From germline, CDR1 is SSHAT and CDR2 FNYEAQ (reference sequence). CDR3 size: 17 residues. Written as DNA, the CDR3 is TGTGCCAGCAGCTTAGGTGGGCTAGCGGTATTCGGGGAGACCCAGTACTTC. It yields the protein CASSLGGLAVFGETQYF.

The rearrangement links TRBV18 to TRBJ2-1; D gene ambiguous. The CDR3 sequence is 13 residues long. V was clipped by 3 bases and J by 8 bases, with 11 bases between them. Germline V lookup: CDR1 KGHSH, CDR2 LQKENI. CDR3 amino acids: CASSPGFFDEQFF. The CDR3 DNA is TGTGCCAGCTCACCTGGGTTCTTTGATGAGCAGTTCTTC.

CDR3 sequence reads: CASSFEVRDETQYF. Written as DNA, the CDR3 is TGTGCCAGCAGCTTCGAGGTCAGGGACGAGACCCAGTACTTC. The chain couples TRBV7-8 to TRBJ2-5, with D possibly called TRBD1 or TRBD2 (5 bases each). V lost 3 bases to trimming and J lost 5 bases, with 13 bases between them. Per the germline V gene, CDR1 is SGHVS and CDR2 is FQNEAQ. The CDR3 length is 14 residues.

The V call is TRBV2, the J call TRBJ2-3; 10 nucleotides agree with TRBD2. From germline, CDR1 is SNHLY and CDR2 FYNNEI. V gave up 6 bases and J gave up 7 bases; unmatched junction bases: 19. The CDR3 runs 18 residues. The CDR3 sequence: CASSREWSSGGAGYTQYF. Written as DNA, the CDR3 is TGTGCCAGCAGCCGGGAGTGGTCGAGCGGGGGGGCCGGGTATACGCAGTATTTT.

V is TRBV7-9 and J is TRBJ1-2, with D perhaps matching TRBD1 (6 bases). This CDR3 has 14 residues. Germline CDR1 is SEHNR and CDR2 is FQNEAQ (reference sequence). The germline V and J ends were trimmed by 5 bases and 3 bases, with 13 bases remaining between them. The CDR3 DNA follows: TGTGCCAGCAGCAAACAGGGTTTTGACTATGGCTACACCTTC. Amino acids: CASSKQGFDYGYTF.